This T cell receptor (beta chain) was recorded in a study of vaccination and CD4 T cells after COVID-19. The overall study: The convalescents were made up of six males and four females, two of whom were Hispanic. Findings and limits, study-wide: Convalescent patients studied were relatively few, and early post-infection timepoints were absent. Within the convalescent patients, a median approximately 86% of the SARS-CoV-2-reactive clones were ones that appeared only post-vaccination.

Treatment denoted: approximately 10-day PBMC culture with coronavirus spike peptide pools or control peptides (ViraFEST assay). This clonotype was observed a handful of times. Its specificity is unknown. With the Oncomine TCR Beta short-read assay, DNA from cultured CD4+ T cells was sequenced. One entry per CDR3 protein results from TCRdb running MiXCR on the PCR reads. The sample contains some 16,000 distinct CDR3 sequences, 35% of which appear only once. After removal of 6 bases from V and 6 bases from J, the junction contained 3 bases not matched to a gene. The CDR3 sequence is 15 residues long. Germline-derived CDR1 and CDR2 are MNHNS and SASEGT.

The source is a human donor with COVID-19. The genes are TRBV6-1 and TRBJ1-6; 12 positions match TRBD1. The sequencing sample was made of cultured CD4+ T cells from blood. The CDR3, as DNA: TGTGCCAGCAGGGGACAGGGGGCGCTTAATTCACCCCTCCACTTT. It encodes CASRGQGALNSPLHF.